The 2 T cell receptor beta chains below all came from one sample that was sequenced in a study of CXCR3-negative and CXCR3-positive naive CD8 T cells. General study findings and limits: In CXCR3-positive naive cells, the TRB CDR3s were more hydrophobic than in CXCR3-negative naive cells.

The study made its TRB cDNA libraries by 5' RACE, adding UMI labels. TCRdb derives one entry per CDR3 protein from the 5' RACE reads, leaving out DNA. Recorded for this sample: around 60,000 distinct CDR3 sequences. No antigen has been identified for these receptors. Sequencing used naive CXCR3+ CD8+ T cells from blood. The sample's subset: CD45RO-CCR7+CD27+CD95- naive CD8+ T cells expressing CXCR3 (TNR3+). Every receptor here comes from a human donor in good health. Some clones in this sample may be carry-over from other donors' samples.

The chain couples TRBV6-2 or TRBV6-3 to TRBJ2-1; absent DNA, TCRdb's TRBD1 call cannot be checked. The CDR3 totals 15 residues. The germline CDR1 and CDR2 sequences are MNHEY and SVGEGT. The chain's CDR3 is CASSYLRVEYNEQFF.

The chain is built from TRBV4-1 and TRBJ1-2; TCRdb proposes TRBD1, but this gene call is untestable without DNA. CDR3 length equals 16 residues. Germline V lookup: CDR1 MGHRA, CDR2 YSYEKL. The CDR3 loop is CASSQRGQENPYGYTF.